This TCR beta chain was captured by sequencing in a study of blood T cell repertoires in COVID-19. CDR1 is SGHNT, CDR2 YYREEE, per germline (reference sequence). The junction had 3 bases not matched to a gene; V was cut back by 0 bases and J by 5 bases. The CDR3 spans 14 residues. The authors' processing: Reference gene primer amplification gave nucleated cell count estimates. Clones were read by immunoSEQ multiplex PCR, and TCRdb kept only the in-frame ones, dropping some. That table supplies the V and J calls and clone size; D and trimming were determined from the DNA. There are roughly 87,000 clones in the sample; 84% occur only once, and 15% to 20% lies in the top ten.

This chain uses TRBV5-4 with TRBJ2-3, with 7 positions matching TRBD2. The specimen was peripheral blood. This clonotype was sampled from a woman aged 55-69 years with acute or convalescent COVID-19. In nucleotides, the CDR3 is TGTGCCAGCAGCTTGGAAAGGGAGGGAGATACGCAGTATTTT. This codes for CASSLEREGDTQYF.